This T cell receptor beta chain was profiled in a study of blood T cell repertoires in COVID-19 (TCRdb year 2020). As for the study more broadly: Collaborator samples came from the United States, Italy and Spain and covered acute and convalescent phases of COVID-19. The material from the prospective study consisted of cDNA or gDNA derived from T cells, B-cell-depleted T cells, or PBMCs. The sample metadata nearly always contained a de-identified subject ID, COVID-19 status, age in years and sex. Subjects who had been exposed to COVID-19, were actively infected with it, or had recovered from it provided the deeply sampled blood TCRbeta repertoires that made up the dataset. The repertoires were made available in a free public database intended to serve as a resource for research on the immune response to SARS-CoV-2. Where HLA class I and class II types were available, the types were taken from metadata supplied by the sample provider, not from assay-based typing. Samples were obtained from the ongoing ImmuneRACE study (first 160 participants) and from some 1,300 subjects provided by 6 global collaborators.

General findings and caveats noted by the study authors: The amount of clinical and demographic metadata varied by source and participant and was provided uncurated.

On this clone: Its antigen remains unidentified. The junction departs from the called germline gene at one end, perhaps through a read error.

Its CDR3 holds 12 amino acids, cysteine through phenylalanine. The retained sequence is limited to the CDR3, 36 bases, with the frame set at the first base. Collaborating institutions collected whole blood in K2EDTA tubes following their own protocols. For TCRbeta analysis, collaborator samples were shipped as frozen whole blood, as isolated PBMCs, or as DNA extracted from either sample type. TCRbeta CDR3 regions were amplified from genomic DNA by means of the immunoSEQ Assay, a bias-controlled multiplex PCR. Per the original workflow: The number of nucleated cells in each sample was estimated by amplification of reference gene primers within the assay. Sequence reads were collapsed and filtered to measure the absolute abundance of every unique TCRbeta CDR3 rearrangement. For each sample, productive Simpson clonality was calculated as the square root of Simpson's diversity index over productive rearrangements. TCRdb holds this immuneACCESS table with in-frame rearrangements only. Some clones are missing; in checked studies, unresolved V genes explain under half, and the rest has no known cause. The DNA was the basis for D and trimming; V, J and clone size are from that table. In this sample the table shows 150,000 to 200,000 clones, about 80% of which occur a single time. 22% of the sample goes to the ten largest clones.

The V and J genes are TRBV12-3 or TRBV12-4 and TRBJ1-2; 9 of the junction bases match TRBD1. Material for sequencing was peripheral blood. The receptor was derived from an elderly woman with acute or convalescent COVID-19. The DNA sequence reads TGTGCCAGCAGTACAGGGGGCGTAGGCTCCATCTTC. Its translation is CASSTGGVGSIF.